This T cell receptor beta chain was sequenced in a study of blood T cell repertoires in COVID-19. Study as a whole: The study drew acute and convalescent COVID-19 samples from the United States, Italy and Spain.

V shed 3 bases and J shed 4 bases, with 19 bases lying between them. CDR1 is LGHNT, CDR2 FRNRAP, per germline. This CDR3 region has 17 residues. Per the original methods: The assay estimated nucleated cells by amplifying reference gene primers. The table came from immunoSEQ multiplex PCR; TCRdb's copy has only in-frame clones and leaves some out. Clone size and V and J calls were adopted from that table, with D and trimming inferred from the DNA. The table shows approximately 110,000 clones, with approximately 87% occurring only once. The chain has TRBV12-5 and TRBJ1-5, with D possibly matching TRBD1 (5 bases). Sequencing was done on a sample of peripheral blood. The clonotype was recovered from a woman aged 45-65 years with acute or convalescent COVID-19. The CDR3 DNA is TGTGCTAGTGGTTTCTACTACAGGACCGGCCTAAATCAGCCCCAGCATTTT. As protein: CASGFYYRTGLNQPQHF. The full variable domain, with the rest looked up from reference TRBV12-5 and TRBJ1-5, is DARVTQTPRHKVTEMGQEVTMRCQPILGHNTVFWYRQTMMQGLELLAYFRNRAPLDDSGMPKDRFSAEMPDATLATLKIQPSEPRDSAVYFCASGFYYRTGLNQPQHFGDGTRLSIL.